The entry that follows covers one T cell receptor (beta chain) sequence. Germline values: CDR1 SGHTA, CDR2 FQGNSA. V trimming: 4 bases; J trimming: 2 bases; junction bases outside the gene matches: 6. The CDR3 covers 15 residues. The sample is drawn from a study of OX40 agonist ivuxolimab in advanced cancers. Overall study context: It was ivuxolimab, an agonistic anti-OX40 (CD134) antibody, that patients were treated with. The dose of intravenous ivuxolimab that patients received every 2 weeks ranged from 0.01 to 10 mg/kg.

Assay: immunoSEQ multiplex PCR; the TCRdb copy retains only in-frame clones and omits some. The sample holds tens of thousands of clones, about 85% seen once. The J gene is TRBJ2-3, the V gene TRBV7-2; 7 bases match TRBD2. This TCR derives from an adult with an advanced solid tumor such as melanoma, head and neck, liver or kidney cancer. The source was CD4+ or CD8+ T cells sorted from blood, collected in a trial of the OX40 agonist ivuxolimab. In nucleotides, the CDR3 is TGTGCCAGCAGCTACGGGACTACAAACACAGATACGCAGTATTTT. It yields the protein CASSYGTTNTDTQYF.